Detailed here is one T cell receptor beta chain. Other DNA sequences of this sample code for an identical CDR3. This sample is part of a study of shared clonotypes between healthy human individuals. At the level of the study: A few men and a couple of women, aged 18 to 49, were donors.

The study drew its donors from healthy HIV-negative adults without recent acute infections or vaccinations. Division of CD4+ cells produced a CD45RA+ naive subset and a CD45RA-negative memory subset. Splitting of each subset's genomic DNA was done evenly across several immunoSEQ plates. This table comes from immunoSEQ multiplex PCR, and its TCRdb copy is limited to in-frame clones, with some not included. The table lists roughly 2,500,000 clones, under 95% of them singletons. Between the trimmed V and J ends, which lost 3 bases and 3 bases, there was a span of 9 bases. The CDR3 spans 13 residues. The germline V gene encodes CDR1 SEHNR and CDR2 FQNEAQ (reference sequence).

The sample consisted of naive CD4+ T cells from PBMCs. Noted subset: CD45RA+ positively selected. The genes are TRBV7-9 and TRBJ2-7; perhaps TRBD1 as D (5 bases). The TCR originated in a man aged 18 to 29 in good health. Some clones in this sample may be carry-over from other donors' samples. The CDR3 is CASSFPGRYEQYF. The CDR3 DNA reads TGTGCCAGCAGCTTTCCAGGGCGCTACGAGCAGTACTTC. Full variable domain (outside the CDR3, taken from reference TRBV7-9 and TRBJ2-7): DTGVSQNPRHKITKRGQNVTFRCDPISEHNRLYWYRQTLGQGPEFLTYFQNEAQLEKSRLLSDRFSAERPKGSFSTLEIQRTEQGDSAMYLCASSFPGRYEQYFGPGTRLTVT.